This T cell receptor (beta chain) was identified during a study of T cell repertoires in ileal Crohn's disease (dated by TCRdb to between 2018 and 2020). Describing the broader study: At the time of surgery, approximately 35% of patients were active smokers, and the median duration of disease was seven to eight years. The study was conducted in parallel with a multicentre cohort built to find predictors of early endoscopic recurrence after ileocolonic resection. A Rutgeerts score above i0 was used to define endoscopic postoperative recurrence. Every patient underwent surgery because of a complication, which was stricturing disease in approximately 61% and penetrating disease in approximately 40%. A total of some 150 mucosal samples from approximately 57 patients were sequenced, collected from several sites on the surgical specimen and at postoperative endoscopy. Roughly half of the patients were given postoperative therapy, with approximately 17 on anti-TNF agents and over 9 on thiopurines. The TCR repertoire was analysed in 50 to 70 patients with Crohn's disease drawn from a prospective multicentre cohort. M6 samples consisted of neoterminal ileum biopsies collected during postoperative colonoscopy. The paper as a whole reports these results and caveats: Mucosal CD4 and CD8 T cells were sorted and sequenced only in a subgroup of patients, whose size was not stated. Postoperative endoscopy timing varied within the first year after surgery, with a median delay of approximately 6.9 months. Patients who were active smokers at surgery had a significantly higher proportion of clonal expansions than non-smokers (around 26% vs 18%, p=0.02). Higher percentages of high-frequency clones at the time of surgery were linked to endoscopic recurrence, and every patient with clonality above 26.8% (18/57) had recurrence. Sorted CD8 T cells carried more high-frequency clones than CD4 T cells, suggesting mucosal expansions were mainly CD8.

The CDR3 sequence holds 16 residues, the cysteine and phenylalanine included. Left in the record is the CDR3 DNA by itself, 48 bases read in frame from the first base. The junction shows trimming of 3 bases on V and 1 base on J, plus 10 bases between the germline ends. CDR1 and CDR2 are read off the germline V gene as WSHSY and SAAADI. Around 0.45 micrograms of biopsy DNA per sample were submitted for commercial TCRB immunosequencing. Adaptive Biotechnology amplified CDR3 regions from genomic DNA with a two-step multiplex PCR that controlled for amplification bias. Primers for every V and J gene segment were used in the first PCR, and barcodes and Illumina adapters were added in the second PCR. CDR3 libraries were sequenced on an Illumina instrument. The study's processing was this. Analysis combined the vendor-provided pipelines with custom analysis of raw data in R/Bioconductor under R version 3.3.0. Clonality, which ranges from 0 to 1, was calculated as the inverse of the normalised Shannon entropy across all productive clones. High-frequency clones were defined as the share of the repertoire taken up by the top 100 clones, keeping only clones that passed a 95% confidence test. Repertoire diversity was measured with the Simpson index, and overlap between samples was measured with the Morisita-Horn index. In its TCRdb copy, this immuneACCESS table keeps in-frame sequences only and misses some clones. Where compared with another copy, unresolved V genes explain less than half of these, and the others have no known cause. The V and J calls and clone size come from that table; D and trimming were worked out from the DNA. The sample table records 3,000 to 3,500 clones; 86% of these occur just once. The leading ten clones occupy about 2.1% of the sample.

On this clone itself: The clone's antigen remains unknown. Per-base quality was not reported, and no clone a single base away is much larger than it.

The label giving this sample's time point can be read as: neoterminal ileum biopsy at postoperative endoscopy, about 6 months after surgery. Adults with ileal or ileocolonic Crohn's disease and an indication for ileocolonic resection were eligible for inclusion. Whole ileal mucosal biopsies were kept frozen at -80 degrees C prior to DNA extraction. Genomic DNA was isolated from frozen whole biopsies using a TRizol-based method, and the DNA was quantified with a NanoDrop 2000 spectrophotometer. The specimen was ileal tissue. The receptor comes from an adult with Crohn's disease. The receptor chain draws on TRBV10-2 and TRBJ1-6; the D gene cannot be resolved reliably. The nucleotide sequence reads as follows: TGCGCCAGCAGTGATTGGCGAGGGTCCTATAATTCACCCCTCCACTTT. Its coded protein is CASSDWRGSYNSPLHF.